A single sample gave rise to the 26 T cell receptor beta chains below, sequenced in a study of CXCR4 blockade with PD-1 therapy in pancreatic cancer. Clones were sequenced by immunoSEQ multiplex PCR, and TCRdb holds only the in-frame ones, with some missing. The profile covers more than 15,000 clones, with roughly 72% appearing a single time and about 5.5% taken by the ten largest. The sample comprised tumor tissue. The receptors originated from a human donor with pancreatic ductal adenocarcinoma.

This clone was detected a few times. The V and J genes are TRBV11-3 and TRBJ1-2; 7 bases fit TRBD1. Germline lookup yields CDR1 SGHNT and CDR2 YENEEA. V gave up 3 bases and J gave up 7 bases; unmatched junction bases: 11. There are 15 residues in the CDR3. This chain's CDR3 is CASSLVAGGYVGYTF. DNA for the CDR3: TGTGCCAGCAGCTTGGTGGCAGGGGGATATGTTGGCTACACCTTC.

This chain joins TRBV6-4 and TRBJ2-2, with 10 positions matching TRBD2. V shed 7 bases, J shed 4 bases, and the junction held 0 bases outside the gene matches. CDR1 is MRHNA, CDR2 SNTAGT, per germline. CDR3 length: 13 residues. CDR3 loop: CASTSGSTGELFF. For the CDR3, the DNA is TGTGCCAGCACTAGCGGGAGCACCGGGGAGCTGTTTTTT.

This chain connects TRBV30 to TRBJ1-5; no definite D call. The CDR3 loop spans 15 amino acids. V dropped 2 bases and J dropped 0 bases, with 11 bases sitting between them. Germline CDR1 reads GTSNPN; CDR2 reads SVGIG (reference sequence). The chain's CDR3 is CAWSTAIYSNQPQHF. The CDR3 DNA is TGTGCCTGGAGTACAGCAATCTATAGCAATCAGCCCCAGCATTTT. The whole variable domain, filled in from reference TRBV30 and TRBJ1-5, reads SQTIHQWPATLVQPVGSPLSLECTVEGTSNPNLYWYRQAAGRGLQLLFYSVGIGQISSEVPQNLSASRPQDRQFILSSKKLLLSDSGFYLCAWSTAIYSNQPQHFGDGTRLSIL.

This sequence joins TRBV19 and TRBJ1-5; tentatively, D is TRBD1 (5 bases). The CDR3 consists of 13 residues. Germline CDR1 is LNHDA and CDR2 is SQIVND (reference sequence). Trimming pared 3 bases from V and 5 bases from J, leaving 8 bases between. The DNA for the CDR3 is TGTGCCAGTAGTATCCGGGGGGATCAGCCCCAGCATTTT. It codes for CASSIRGDQPQHF.

The V and J genes are TRBV29-1 and TRBJ2-3; 8 bases align to TRBD2. The length of the CDR3 is 16 residues. V lost 5 bases, J lost 2 bases, and 12 bases stayed unmatched. Germline values: CDR1 SQVTM, CDR2 ANQGSEA. This chain's CDR3 is CSVLRGGLATTDTQYF. CDR3 bases: TGCAGCGTTCTTCGGGGAGGACTAGCCACCACAGATACGCAGTATTTT.

This clone is medium-sized by share. The chain carries TRBV9 and TRBJ1-1; no clear D gene. The germline CDR1 and CDR2 sequences are SGDLS and YYNGEE. The CDR3 is 14 residues long. Trimming took 0 bases from V and 3 from J, leaving 9 bases between them. The CDR3 protein is CASSVGQADTEAFF. The CDR3 region has the DNA TGTGCCAGCAGCGTAGGACAAGCGGACACTGAAGCTTTCTTT.

The rearrangement links TRBV5-1 to TRBJ2-1; 10 nucleotides agree with TRBD2. V gave up 4 bases and J gave up 5 bases; unmatched junction bases: 6. From germline, CDR1 is SGHRS and CDR2 YFSETQ. The CDR3 covers 15 residues. CDR3 loop: CASSRRTSGNNEQFF. The CDR3 DNA follows: TGCGCCAGCAGCAGGAGGACTAGCGGAAACAATGAGCAGTTCTTC.

This clone was seen once. The rearrangement links TRBV7-5 to TRBJ2-2; the table's D call of TRBD2 was not tested on the DNA. TRBV7-5 is tagged as a pseudogene. CDR3 length: 17 residues. CDR3 bases: TGTGCCAGCAGCTTAGGATGGGGACTAGCGACGACCGGGGAGCTGTTTTTT. Amino acid sequence: CASSLGWGLATTGELFF.

V gene TRBV19 combines with J gene TRBJ2-2, with 9 bases fitting TRBD2. V lost 4 bases to trimming and J lost 5 bases; unmatched junction nucleotides: 5. The CDR3 has 15 amino acids. Germline CDR1 LNHDA, CDR2 SQIVND (reference sequence). CDR3 bases: TGTGCCAGTAGTACCCGAGCGGGAGGTACCGGGGAGCTGTTTTTT. Translated: CASSTRAGGTGELFF.

J is TRBJ1-3 and V is TRBV18, with no clear D. Germline values: CDR1 KGHSH, CDR2 LQKENI. V lost 6 bases to trimming and J lost 2 bases, with 17 bases between them. This CDR3 has 16 residues. CDR3 coding DNA: TGTGCCAGCTCGCCCTCCGTGGGCACTACTGGAAACACCATATATTTT. Protein: CASSPSVGTTGNTIYF.

This clone has more than one count but fewer than ten. The rearrangement links TRBV18 to TRBJ1-1; perhaps TRBD1 as D (5 bases). The V gene lost 8 bases and the J gene lost 8 bases, with 15 bases spanning the gap. This CDR3 contains 12 residues. The germline V gene encodes CDR1 KGHSH and CDR2 LQKENI. For the CDR3, the DNA is TGTGCCAGCGCCCGGGGCCGAGGGGAAGCTTTCTTT. Residues: CASARGRGEAFF.

This clone is medium-sized in the sample. One end of the junction varies from germline; a read error may be responsible. The rearrangement uses TRBV9 and TRBJ1-2, with D perhaps matching TRBD1 (6 bases). Germline V gene data show CDR1 as SGDLS and CDR2 as YYNGEE. The CDR3 spans 14 residues. CDR3 protein: CASSVLQGNDGYTF. The CDR3 nucleotides read TGTGCCAGCAGCGTGCTACAGGGTAACGATGGCTACACCTTC.

This chain uses TRBV6-8 with TRBJ2-5; TRBD2 agrees at 11 bases. There are 14 residues in the CDR3. V lost 7 bases and J lost 4; bases outside the gene matches: 5. The germline V gene encodes CDR1 MNHGY and CDR2 SAAAGT. DNA for the CDR3: TGTGCCAGCATTAGCGGGAGGGCGGGAGAGACCCAGTACTTC. Protein sequence: CASISGRAGETQYF.

The chain joins TRBV15 to TRBJ2-4; 7 nucleotides match TRBD2. Germline V CDR1 and CDR2: LNHNV, YYDKDF (reference sequence). The V and J ends lost 1 base and 8 bases, in that order; junction bases with no gene match: 11. The CDR3 loop spans 16 amino acids. The CDR3 is CATSRGGGSLRYIQYF. The CDR3 nucleotides are TGTGCCACCAGCAGAGGGGGCGGGAGTCTCCGTTACATTCAGTACTTC.

This chain uses TRBV6-8 with TRBJ1-2; no clear D. Germline loops: CDR1 MNHGY, CDR2 SAAAGT. Trimming removed 6 bases at V and 5 bases at J, with 16 bases between. The CDR3 covers 14 residues. The CDR3 reads CASSLTLLGYGYTF. Written as DNA, the CDR3 is TGTGCCAGCAGCCTTACTCTACTGGGGTATGGCTACACCTTC.

This clone was seen a single time. The genes are TRBV6-8 and TRBJ1-6; 7 positions match TRBD1. Trimming took 0 bases from V and 7 from J; bases not matched to a gene: 6. Germline CDR1 is MNHGY and CDR2 is SAAAGT. The CDR3 length is 16 residues. The CDR3 DNA reads TGTGCCAGCAGTTACTCGTCGCAGGGGGGGAATTCACCCCTCCACTTT. This codes for CASSYSSQGGNSPLHF.

The gene calls are TRBV29-1 and TRBJ2-1; TRBD2 agrees at 9 bases. This CDR3 comprises 15 residues. Trimming removed 3 bases from V and 4 bases from J; junction bases left unmatched: 7. Germline V CDR1 and CDR2: SQVTM, ANQGSEA. CDR3 DNA: TGCAGCGTTGAGCCGCGGGAGGGCCGGTACAATGAGCAGTTCTTC. It codes for CSVEPREGRYNEQFF.

CDR3 sequence: CASRLGSNYGYTF. Here the CDR3 DNA reads TGTGCCAGCAGACTTGGGTCTAACTATGGCTACACCTTC. The V call is TRBV28, the J call TRBJ1-2; D remains unclear. CDR3 length: 13 amino acids. V was shortened by 6 bases and J by 0 bases, with 8 bases between the two germline ends. CDR1 is MDHEN, CDR2 SYDVKM, per germline.

This clone appeared a few times. This sequence joins TRBV29-1 and TRBJ2-7; no clear D gene. The germline V gene encodes CDR1 SQVTM and CDR2 ANQGSEA. The CDR3 is made up of 13 amino acids. The V end was cut by 6 bases, the J end by 1 base, with 13 bases between. The DNA of the CDR3 is TGCAGCGTCCTAGATAAGGGTTCCTACGAGCAGTACTTC. It specifies CSVLDKGSYEQYF.

The V and J genes are TRBV19 and TRBJ1-4, with TRBD1 identical over 8 bases. The CDR3 covers 14 residues. CDR1 LNHDA and CDR2 SQIVND come from the germline V gene (reference sequence). Trimming cost V 6 bases and J 10 bases; bases outside gene matches: 10. CDR3 sequence (DNA): TGTGCCAGTAGCAAAGGGACAGGTGGTGTAAAACTGTTTTTT. This sequence encodes CASSKGTGGVKLFF. Complete variable domain (other parts from reference TRBV19 and TRBJ1-4): DGGITQSPKYLFRKEGQNVTLSCEQNLNHDAMYWYRQDPGQGLRLIYYSQIVNDFQKGDIAEGYSVSREKKESFPLTVTSAQKNPTAFYLCASSKGTGGVKLFFGSGTQLSVL.

This clone has a single count. V and J are TRBV29-1 and TRBJ2-1; tentatively, D is TRBD2 (5 bases). This CDR3 has 13 residues. Between the trimmed V and J ends, which lost 8 bases and 9 bases, there was a span of 20 bases. Germline loops: CDR1 SQVTM, CDR2 ANQGSEA. CDR3 protein: CSSGERSPGEQFF. For the CDR3, the DNA is TGCAGCTCCGGGGAGCGCAGTCCAGGTGAGCAGTTCTTC.

V and J are TRBV19 and TRBJ2-3; D could derive from TRBD1 or TRBD2 (5 bases each). CDR3 length: 16 residues. Germline V gene data show CDR1 as LNHDA and CDR2 as SQIVND (reference sequence). Trimming took 5 bases from V and 1 from J, leaving 16 bases between them. The CDR3 DNA is TGTGCCAGTAGTGCCGGGGACCTCAACCGCACAGATACGCAGTATTTT. Translated: CASSAGDLNRTDTQYF. The full variable domain, with the rest looked up from reference TRBV19 and TRBJ2-3, is DGGITQSPKYLFRKEGQNVTLSCEQNLNHDAMYWYRQDPGQGLRLIYYSQIVNDFQKGDIAEGYSVSREKKESFPLTVTSAQKNPTAFYLCASSAGDLNRTDTQYFGPGTRLTVL.

The chain is built from TRBV28 and TRBJ2-7; 12 nucleotides align to TRBD1. CDR1 and CDR2 (germline): MDHEN, SYDVKM. The CDR3 is made up of 14 amino acids. J gave up 5 bases and V 3 bases, and 2 bases lay outside the gene matches. The CDR3 sequence: CASSLGQGADEQYF. The CDR3 DNA sequence: TGTGCCAGCAGTTTGGGACAGGGGGCTGACGAGCAGTACTTC.

The rearrangement joins TRBV27 to TRBJ2-3, with TRBD1 identical over 8 bases. V lost 10 bases, J lost 4 bases, and 13 bases stayed unmatched. This CDR3 has 15 residues. In germline, CDR1 is MNHEY, CDR2 SMNVEV (reference sequence). CDR3 loop: CATSEPGGIADTQYF. In nucleotides, the CDR3 is TGTGCCACTAGTGAGCCAGGGGGCATCGCAGATACGCAGTATTTT.

The rearrangement uses TRBV14 and TRBJ1-1, with D perhaps matching TRBD1 (6 bases). CDR1 is SGHDN and CDR2 is FVKESK in the germline V gene. The length of the CDR3 is 13 residues. Trimming took 4 bases from V and 7 from J, leaving 13 bases between them. The chain's CDR3 is CASSPIKGGEAFF. The CDR3 bases are TGTGCCAGCAGCCCTATTAAGGGGGGTGAAGCTTTCTTT.

The V gene is TRBV5-1, the J gene TRBJ1-1; 8 positions agree with TRBD1. The CDR3 runs 15 residues. V lost 1 base to trimming and J lost 2 bases; unmatched junction nucleotides: 4. Germline assignment: CDR1 SGHRS and CDR2 YFSETQ. CDR3 sequence reads: CASSLTGTGNTEAFF. The CDR3 DNA sequence: TGCGCCAGCAGCTTGACCGGGACAGGCAACACTGAAGCTTTCTTT.